This TCR beta chain was documented in a study of tumor-infiltrating lymphocytes in primary liver carcinoma. In addition to blood RNA drawn from unsorted whole blood, germline DNA was extracted. As for this clonotype: What it recognizes is unknown. The junction departs from germline at one end; a sequencing error may be responsible.

Germline CDR1 reads SGHVS; CDR2 reads FNYEAQ. The CDR3 sequence is 14 residues long. Findings of the study overall: Tumors carried a top-250-clone fraction significantly exceeding that of blood (p = 0.039).

Synthesis of TCR beta cDNA was carried out from 500 ng total RNA with a constant-region primer. Amplification in three nested multiplex PCR rounds with slightly modified ARM-PCR gave rise to TCR beta libraries. In the first two PCR rounds, TRBV1-TRBV30 forward primers were paired with a C-beta reverse primer, and each round lasted about 9 cycles. TCRdb re-called the multiplex PCR reads through MiXCR, storing one row per CDR3 protein. The data show about 330,000 distinct CDR3 sequences, around three fifths seen once. This rearrangement joins TRBV7-6 to TRBJ1-1; possible D gene TRBD1, 5 bases. The clonotype was recovered from a middle-aged man with primary liver carcinoma and hepatitis B virus infection. Sequenced: peripheral blood. The CDR3 DNA reads TGTGCCAGCAGCCTACATCCTGGGGGAACTGAAGCTATCTTT. Its translation is CASSLHPGGTEAIF.